Shown below are 10 T cell receptor beta chains from a single sample sequenced in a study of blood T cell repertoires in COVID-19 (dated by TCRdb to about 2020). Library construction relied on the immunoSEQ multiplex PCR assay. The immuneACCESS repertoire file appears here via TCRdb, limited to in-frame rearrangements. These files lack a portion of the clones; in checked studies, under half of the deficit traces to unresolved V genes, and the cause of the others is not known. This sample comprises 220,000 or so clones, around 90% of them detected only once. More than 13% of the sample lies in the top ten. The sample comprised PBMCs or T cells enriched from blood (not recorded which). Receptors originate from a man under 40 who had been exposed to COVID-19.

The rearrangement uses TRBV19 and TRBJ1-2; TRBD1 matches at 8 bases. With 8 bases clipped from V and 5 bases from J, the junction kept 10 bases outside the gene matches. The germline gives CDR1 LNHDA, CDR2 SQIVND (reference sequence). This CDR3 is 14 amino acids long. CDR3: CASERDRGGYGYTF. In DNA, the CDR3 is TGTGCCAGTGAAAGAGACAGGGGTGGATATGGCTACACCTTC.

This clone was counted between two and nine times. Different DNA sequences within this sample yield the same CDR3. This chain connects TRBV7-3 to TRBJ2-1, with D possibly TRBD1 on 6 matching bases. The CDR3 spans 13 residues. The V gene lost 2 bases and the J gene lost 6 bases, with 8 bases spanning the gap. Germline CDR1 is SGHTA and CDR2 is FQGTGA. The CDR3 loop reads CASSLSDSNEQFF. In DNA form, the CDR3 reads TGTGCCAGCAGCTTATCGGACAGCAATGAGCAGTTCTTC.

This rearrangement joins TRBV7-9 to TRBJ2-1; 9 bases are a match to TRBD1. The J segment lost 7 bases and the V segment lost 3 bases, leaving 1 base of the junction unmatched. Germline CDR1 is SEHNR and CDR2 is FQNEAQ (reference sequence). CDR3 length equals 13 residues. The CDR3 bases are TGTGCCAGCAGCTTTGGGACAGGGAATGAGCAGTTCTTC. This gives the protein CASSFGTGNEQFF. The full variable domain, with the rest looked up from reference TRBV7-9 and TRBJ2-1, is DTGVSQNPRHKITKRGQNVTFRCDPISEHNRLYWYRQTLGQGPEFLTYFQNEAQLEKSRLLSDRFSAERPKGSFSTLEIQRTEQGDSAMYLCASSFGTGNEQFFGPGTRLTVL.

The CDR3: CASSLATGNTEAFF. In DNA, the CDR3 is TGCGCCAGCAGCTTGGCGACGGGGAACACTGAAGCTTTCTTT. The V gene is TRBV5-1, the J gene TRBJ1-1; unclear D gene. The CDR3 length is 14 residues. Per the germline V gene, CDR1 is SGHRS and CDR2 is YFSETQ. Trimming took 0 bases from V and 1 from J, leaving 7 bases between them.

This rearrangement joins TRBV19 to TRBJ2-3; no clear D gene. The V end lost 11 bases, the J end lost 2 bases, and 11 bases lay between the germline ends. Germline V lookup: CDR1 LNHDA, CDR2 SQIVND (reference sequence). CDR3 length: 12 residues. CDR3 sequence (DNA): TGTGCCGTTGAGATTTTCACAGATACGCAGTATTTT. It specifies CAVEIFTDTQYF.

This clone has just a few counts. V is TRBV19 and J is TRBJ2-7; a possible D gene is TRBD1 (6 bases). This CDR3 has 15 amino acids. Trimming pared 6 bases from V and 5 bases from J, leaving 20 bases between. Germline CDR1 and CDR2: LNHDA and SQIVND (reference sequence). The CDR3 spells CASRLGHVQGDEQYF. For the CDR3, the DNA is TGTGCCAGTAGGCTTGGACACGTACAGGGAGACGAGCAGTACTTC.

This clone was picked up one time. The gene calls are TRBV2 and TRBJ1-1; D is possibly TRBD1 (5 bases). V was cut by 4 bases and J by 6 bases, with 15 bases left in between. CDR3 length equals 14 residues. Germline V lookup: CDR1 SNHLY, CDR2 FYNNEI. The CDR3: CASSVGPGDAEAFF. For the CDR3, the DNA is TGTGCCAGCAGTGTGGGGCCCGGTGACGCTGAAGCTTTCTTT.

The chain uses TRBV5-6 and TRBJ2-2; D perhaps matches TRBD1 (6 bases). This CDR3 region has 16 residues. Germline-derived CDR1 and CDR2 are SGHDT and YYEEEE. V was shortened by 1 base and J by 0 bases, with 10 bases between the two germline ends. The CDR3 bases are TGTGCCAGCAGCTTGCCCGGGACATCGAACACCGGGGAGCTGTTTTTT. It specifies CASSLPGTSNTGELFF.

This clone was recorded once. V usage is TRBV6-5 and J usage is TRBJ2-3; D not resolved. In germline, CDR1 is MNHEY, CDR2 SVGAGI. The germline V and J ends were trimmed by 0 bases and 7 bases, with 11 bases remaining between them. The CDR3 has 14 residues. The CDR3 loop reads CASSYSELRNTQYF. In nucleotides, the CDR3 is TGTGCCAGCAGTTACTCCGAGTTGAGGAATACGCAGTATTTT.

This clone was recorded a few times. This chain uses TRBV14 with TRBJ1-4, with D perhaps matching TRBD1 (6 bases). Trimming pared 0 bases from V and 8 bases from J, leaving 10 bases between. Germline values: CDR1 SGHDN, CDR2 FVKESK. This CDR3 has 14 amino acids. This CDR3 reads CASSQDNRVEKLFF. CDR3 nucleotides: TGTGCCAGCAGCCAAGATAACAGGGTGGAAAAACTGTTTTTT.